The rows below give T cell receptor beta chains drawn from one sample of a study of OX40 agonist ivuxolimab in advanced cancers. Profiling relied on immunoSEQ multiplex PCR, and the TCRdb table lists in-frame clones only, not all of them. Of approximately 40,000 clones in the sample, 75% to 90% are singletons; the top ten hold approximately 3.9%. The source material was CD4+ or CD8+ T cells sorted from blood, sampled in a trial of the OX40 agonist ivuxolimab. The receptors were sampled from an adult with an advanced solid tumor such as melanoma, head and neck, liver or kidney cancer. CDR3s include the opening cysteine and the closing phenylalanine or tryptophan. A D gene is named only where the DNA matches it firmly. For some rows the clone size is stated as once, few or many, or as a class when expanded; others skip it.

size	D	V	J	CDR3	DNA
NA	TRBD2	TRBV14	TRBJ2-2	CASSQGLAGGPAGELFF	TGTGCCAGCAGCCAGGGACTAGCGGGAGGGCCGGCCGGGGAGCTGTTTTTT
NA	NA	TRBV7-2	TRBJ1-6	CASSSPPGRWFSPLHF	TGTGCCAGCAGCTCGCCGCCGGGACGGTGGTTTTCACCCCTCCACTTT
few	NA	TRBV2	TRBJ1-2	CASAPDGAMGYTF	TGTGCCAGCGCTCCAGACGGTGCTATGGGCTACACCTTC
NA	TRBD1	TRBV25-1	TRBJ1-1	CASGGQGATEAFF	TGTGCCAGCGGAGGACAGGGGGCCACTGAAGCTTTCTTT
few	TRBD1	TRBV11-2	TRBJ1-2	CASSPRTGGGYTF	TGTGCCAGCAGCCCCCGGACAGGGGGTGGCTACACCTTC
few	NA	TRBV13	TRBJ1-6	CASSLAHASPLHF	TGTGCCAGCAGCTTAGCCCACGCTTCACCCCTCCACTTT
NA	NA	TRBV15	TRBJ2-7	CATSRDPPVRFYEQYF	TGTGCCACCAGCAGAGATCCACCGGTACGGTTCTACGAGCAGTACTTC
NA	TRBD1	TRBV18	TRBJ1-2	CASSPGTGQNYGYTF	TGTGCCAGCTCACCAGGGACAGGGCAGAACTATGGCTACACCTTC
NA	NA	TRBV9	TRBJ1-4	CASSVDGAKGEKLFF	TGTGCCAGCAGCGTTGACGGCGCGAAAGGTGAAAAACTGTTTTTT
NA	TRBD1	TRBV7-3	TRBJ1-2	CASSPGTGAYGYTF	TGTGCCAGCAGCCCCGGGACAGGGGCCTATGGCTACACCTTC
NA	NA	TRBV30	TRBJ2-7	CAWSHGYEQYF	TGTGCCTGGAGTCACGGGTACGAGCAGTACTTC
NA	NA	TRBV9	TRBJ1-1	CASSVGSGKNTEAFF	TGTGCCAGCAGCGTAGGGAGCGGGAAGAACACTGAAGCTTTCTTT
NA	NA	TRBV30	TRBJ1-5	CAWSPDRNQPQHF	TGTGCCTGGAGTCCTGACCGGAATCAGCCCCAGCATTTT
NA	NA	TRBV10-3	TRBJ2-3	CAISVGTSTDTQYF	TGTGCCATCTCCGTCGGGACTAGCACAGATACGCAGTATTTT
NA	TRBD2	TRBV10-3	TRBJ2-7	CAIRAGGSYEQYF	TGTGCCATCAGGGCGGGAGGCTCCTACGAGCAGTACTTC
NA	NA	TRBV10-3	TRBJ1-1	CALNNGGNTEAFF	TGTGCCCTAAACAACGGAGGGAACACTGAAGCTTTCTTT
NA	NA	TRBV5-1	TRBJ2-3	CASSIQKNTDTQYF	TGCGCCAGCAGCATACAGAAAAACACAGATACGCAGTATTTT
NA	NA	TRBV6-5	TRBJ1-1	CASSYQRPPRNTEAFF	TGTGCCAGCAGTTACCAGAGACCCCCGAGGAACACTGAAGCTTTCTTT
NA	NA	TRBV20-1	TRBJ2-1	CSAVQLELQFF	TGCAGTGCTGTACAACTCGAATTACAGTTCTTC
NA	NA	TRBV13	TRBJ2-7	CASSLGPVSYEQYF	TGTGCCAGCAGCTTAGGTCCTGTCTCCTACGAGCAGTACTTC
once	NA	TRBV6-1	TRBJ1-6	CASSGLGGVVNSPLHF	TGTGCCAGCAGTGGTCTCGGGGGGGTTGTAAATTCACCCCTCCACTTT
NA	NA	TRBV6-6	TRBJ1-2	CASKREGRGLYGYTF	TGTGCCAGCAAAAGGGAAGGACGAGGACTCTATGGCTACACCTTC
NA	TRBD1	TRBV28	TRBJ1-2	CASTPYLQGSGYTF	TGTGCCAGCACCCCCTACCTACAGGGGTCTGGCTACACCTTC
NA	TRBD2	TRBV7-6	TRBJ2-5	CASSRWTRETQYF	TGTGCCAGCAGCCGCTGGACTAGAGAGACCCAGTACTTC
NA	NA	TRBV5-4	TRBJ2-3	CASSWIGPTDTQYF	TGTGCCAGCAGCTGGATCGGACCAACAGATACGCAGTATTTT
NA	TRBD1	TRBV6-5	TRBJ1-1	CASSNRDRAEAFF	TGTGCCAGCAGTAACCGGGACAGGGCTGAAGCTTTCTTT
NA	NA	TRBV6-6	TRBJ1-5	CASSLLSIASNQPQHF	TGTGCCAGCAGTTTATTGTCAATCGCTAGCAATCAGCCCCAGCATTTT
NA	NA	TRBV18	TRBJ1-5	CASSLGRYGNQPQHF	TGTGCCAGCTCCCTCGGACGTTATGGCAATCAGCCCCAGCATTTT
NA	NA	TRBV30	TRBJ1-2	CAWTPQVTYGYTF	TGTGCCTGGACCCCTCAGGTTACCTATGGCTACACCTTC
NA	NA	TRBV2	TRBJ1-5	CASSEGSYSNQPQHF	TGTGCCAGCAGTGAAGGTAGCTATAGCAATCAGCCCCAGCATTTT
NA	TRBD2	TRBV7-9	TRBJ2-3	CASSLVSGGPVDTQYF	TGTGCCAGCAGCTTAGTTAGCGGGGGGCCCGTAGATACGCAGTATTTT
NA	NA	TRBV6-5	TRBJ1-2	CASSPWSRDYGYTF	TGTGCCAGCAGTCCCTGGTCGAGGGACTATGGCTACACCTTC
NA	NA	TRBV5-1	TRBJ1-3	CASSPAAGRAGNTIYF	TGCGCCAGCAGCCCGGCAGCGGGCAGGGCTGGAAACACCATATATTTT
NA	NA	TRBV27	TRBJ1-1	CASSLRRSRGTEAFF	TGTGCCAGCAGTTTGAGACGGTCCCGGGGCACTGAAGCTTTCTTT
NA	NA	TRBV18	TRBJ1-4	CASSPRATNEKLFF	TGTGCCAGCTCCCCGAGGGCAACTAATGAAAAACTGTTTTTT
NA	TRBD2	TRBV5-4	TRBJ2-5	CASSLGLGGANPGKETQYF	TGTGCCAGCAGCTTGGGTCTCGGGGGGGCCAACCCCGGGAAAGAGACCCAGTACTTC
once	NA	TRBV5-1	TRBJ2-1	CASSAEGQRLYNEQFF	TGCGCCAGCAGCGCGGAGGGCCAGCGACTTTACAATGAGCAGTTCTTC
NA	NA	TRBV19	TRBJ1-6	CASRSGNSPLHF	TGTGCCAGTAGATCAGGCAATTCACCCCTCCACTTT
NA	TRBD1	TRBV5-1	TRBJ1-2	CASSSGTGVNYGYTF	TGCGCCAGCAGCTCTGGGACAGGGGTTAACTATGGCTACACCTTC
NA	NA	TRBV28	TRBJ1-2	CASSSYGTFNYGYTF	TGTGCCAGCAGTTCTTATGGCACTTTTAACTATGGCTACACCTTC
NA	NA	TRBV23-1	TRBJ1-3	CASTPKLF	TGCGCCAGCACCCCGAAGCTCTTT
few	NA	TRBV11-3	TRBJ2-1	CASSLAQRYEQFF	TGTGCCAGCAGCTTGGCTCAGCGATATGAGCAGTTCTTC
NA	NA	TRBV28	TRBJ1-2	CATAGSGWGYGYTF	TGTGCCACCGCAGGTTCAGGGTGGGGCTATGGCTACACCTTC
NA	TRBD1	TRBV6-4	TRBJ2-2	CASIRDREETGELFF	TGTGCCAGCATCCGTGACAGGGAAGAGACCGGGGAGCTGTTTTTT
NA	NA	TRBV5-1	TRBJ2-2	CASSLELRDTGELFF	TGCGCCAGCAGCTTGGAGCTTAGAGACACCGGGGAGCTGTTTTTT
NA	TRBD1	TRBV9	TRBJ2-7	CASSPRQGYPEQYF	TGTGCCAGCAGCCCTCGACAGGGTTACCCCGAGCAGTACTTC
NA	NA	TRBV10-3	TRBJ1-2	CAISDGGGPNYGYTF	TGTGCCATCAGTGACGGTGGGGGACCTAACTATGGCTACACCTTC
NA	NA	TRBV27	TRBJ1-3	CASSPVPAGRSGNTIYF	TGTGCCAGCAGTCCCGTCCCCGCAGGCCGCTCTGGAAACACCATATATTTT
NA	NA	TRBV6-1	TRBJ2-2	CASIRGVNTGELFF	TGTGCCAGCATTAGAGGGGTGAACACCGGGGAGCTGTTTTTT
NA	NA	TRBV10-3	TRBJ1-1	CATCGGRESEAFF	TGTGCCACTTGCGGGGGCCGGGAGAGTGAAGCTTTCTTT
NA	TRBD1	TRBV29-1	TRBJ2-1	CSVGQGAAYEQFF	TGCAGCGTCGGACAGGGGGCGGCCTATGAGCAGTTCTTC